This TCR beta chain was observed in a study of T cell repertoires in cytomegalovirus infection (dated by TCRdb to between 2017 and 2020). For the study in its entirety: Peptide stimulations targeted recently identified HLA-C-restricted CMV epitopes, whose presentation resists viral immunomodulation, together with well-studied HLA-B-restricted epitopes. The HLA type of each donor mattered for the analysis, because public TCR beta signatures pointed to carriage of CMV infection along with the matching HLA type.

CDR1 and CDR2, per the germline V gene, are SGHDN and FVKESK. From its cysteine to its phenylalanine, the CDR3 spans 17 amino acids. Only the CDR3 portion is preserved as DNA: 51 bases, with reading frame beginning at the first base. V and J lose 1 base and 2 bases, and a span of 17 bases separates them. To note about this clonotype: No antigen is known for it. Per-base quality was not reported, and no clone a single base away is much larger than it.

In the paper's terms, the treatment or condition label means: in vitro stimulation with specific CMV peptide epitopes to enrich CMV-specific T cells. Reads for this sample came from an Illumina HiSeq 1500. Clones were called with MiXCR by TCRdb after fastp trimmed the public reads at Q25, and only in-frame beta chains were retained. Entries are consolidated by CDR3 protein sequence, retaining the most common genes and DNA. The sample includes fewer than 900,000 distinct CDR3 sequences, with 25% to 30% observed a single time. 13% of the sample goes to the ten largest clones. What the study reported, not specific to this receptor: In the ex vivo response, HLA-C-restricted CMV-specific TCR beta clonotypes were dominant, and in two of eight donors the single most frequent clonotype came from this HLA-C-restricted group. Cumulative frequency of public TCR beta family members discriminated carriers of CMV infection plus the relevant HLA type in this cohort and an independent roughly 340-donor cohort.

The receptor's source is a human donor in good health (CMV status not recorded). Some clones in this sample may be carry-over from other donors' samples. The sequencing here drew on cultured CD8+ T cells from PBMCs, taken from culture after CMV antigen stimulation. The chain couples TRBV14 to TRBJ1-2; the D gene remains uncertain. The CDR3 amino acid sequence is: CASSQVGLISPNYGYTF. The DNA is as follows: TGTGCCAGCAGCCAAGTAGGCCTAATAAGCCCCAACTATGGCTACACCTTC. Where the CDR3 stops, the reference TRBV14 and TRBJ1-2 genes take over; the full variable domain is EAGVTQFPSHSVIEKGQTVTLRCDPISGHDNLYWYRRVMGKEIKFLLHFVKESKQDESGMPNNRFLAERTGGTYSTLKVQPAELEDSGVYFCASSQVGLISPNYGYTFGSGTRLTVV.